Shown below are 30 T cell receptor beta chains from a single sample sequenced in a study of shared clonotypes between healthy human individuals (dated by TCRdb to 2019 to 2021). CD8 naive samples were obtained by positive selection for CCR7 among CD45RO-negative cells, yielding a CD45RA+CCR7+ population from which TemRA cells were excluded. The method behind the library was the immunoSEQ multiplex PCR assay. Drawn from immuneACCESS, this table holds only the in-frame rearrangements with V and J called that TCRdb kept. Clones are partly lost; checked studies trace under half to an unresolved V gene and leave the rest unexplained. Across this sample there are 550,000 to 650,000 clones, with around 96% seen only once. The top ten hold 0.11% of the sample. Input material: naive CD8+ T cells sorted from blood. This specimen's cell subset or site label, interpreted: CD45RA+CCR7+. These TCRs come from a woman aged 25 to 45 in good health.

In regard to this clone: Sequence at one end of the junction differs from germline and may be a read error. The chain has TRBV27 and TRBJ2-2, with TRBD1 matching 8 bases. The CDR3 spans 18 residues. Germline values: CDR1 MNHEY, CDR2 SMNVEV (reference sequence). In DNA, the CDR3 is TGTGCCAGCAGTTCACCCCCGGGACAGGCCATGGGACACCGGGGAGCTGTTTTT. It encodes CASSSPPGQAMGHRGAVF.

The chain carries TRBV7-3 and TRBJ2-1, with D perhaps being TRBD1 or TRBD2 (5 bases each). This CDR3 is built from 15 residues. CDR1 is SGHTA, CDR2 FQGTGA, per germline. V dropped 2 bases and J dropped 2 bases, with 10 bases sitting between them. In nucleotides, the CDR3 is TGTGCCAGCAGCTTAGGGGCTAGCCCCTACAATGAGCAGTTCTTC. Protein sequence: CASSLGASPYNEQFF.

This chain joins TRBV5-6 and TRBJ2-1, with 8 bases identical to TRBD1. Trimming at V came to 0 bases and at J to 7 bases, leaving 6 bases not matched to a gene. Per the germline V gene, CDR1 is SGHDT and CDR2 is YYEEEE. The CDR3 length is 15 residues. CDR3 amino acids: CASSLAGGAGNEQFF. The CDR3 nucleotides read TGTGCCAGCAGCTTGGCAGGGGGCGCGGGGAATGAGCAGTTCTTC.

The chain carries TRBV19 and TRBJ2-4; 9 nucleotides agree with TRBD1. Unmatched junction bases numbered 3, after V lost 10 bases and J lost 8 bases. Germline loops: CDR1 LNHDA, CDR2 SQIVND (reference sequence). This CDR3 has 11 amino acids. The CDR3 reads CATRQGDIQYF. The CDR3 DNA is TGTGCCACACGACAGGGGGACATTCAGTACTTC.

V usage is TRBV19 and J usage is TRBJ1-2; the D gene is possibly TRBD1 (6 bases). V lost 4 bases and J lost 3, with 18 bases in between. This CDR3 spans 16 amino acids. From germline, CDR1 is LNHDA and CDR2 SQIVND (reference sequence). The CDR3 spells CASSTLWEGEYYGYTF. The CDR3 DNA reads TGTGCCAGTAGTACCCTCTGGGAGGGGGAATACTATGGCTACACCTTC.

The chain joins TRBV27 to TRBJ2-7; 8 nucleotides line up with TRBD2. Germline-derived CDR1 and CDR2 are MNHEY and SMNVEV (reference sequence). CDR3 length: 15 amino acids. The V and J ends lost 4 bases and 7 bases, in that order; junction bases with no gene match: 12. DNA for the CDR3: TGTGCCAGCAGTTCCCGGGAGGGGCAGATGGAGGAGCAGTACTTC. This encodes CASSSREGQMEEQYF.

This chain uses TRBV11-2 with TRBJ2-1; 14 nucleotides agree with TRBD2. Germline V gives CDR1 SGHAT, CDR2 FQNNGV. The CDR3 is 19 residues long. With V trimmed by 1 base and J by 3 bases, 8 bases remained unmatched. The DNA of the CDR3 is TGTGCCAGCAGCTTAGGGCCGGGACTAGCGGGAGAGAACTACAATGAGCAGTTCTTC. It is translated as CASSLGPGLAGENYNEQFF.

In regard to this clone: The identical CDR3 is also encoded by other nucleotide sequences in the sample. The chain employs TRBV5-6 and TRBJ2-7; no reliable D call. Germline V gene lookup returns CDR1 SGHDT and CDR2 YYEEEE. This CDR3 contains 12 residues. Trimming took off 3 bases at V and 1 base at J, with 5 bases between the two ends. CDR3 sequence (DNA): TGTGCCAGCAGCTCGTCATCCTACGAGCAGTACTTC. Translation gives CASSSSSYEQYF.

The chain has TRBV5-6 and TRBJ2-3; D not resolved. The V gene's germline CDR1 is SGHDT and CDR2 YYEEEE. Trimming removed 5 bases at V and 0 bases at J, with 13 bases between. CDR3 length equals 15 residues. The CDR3 is CASSSRGPSTDTQYF. The CDR3 nucleotides read TGTGCCAGCAGTTCCCGCGGCCCAAGCACAGATACGCAGTATTTT.

The chain employs TRBV7-6 and TRBJ2-2; 9 bases fit TRBD2. The J segment lost 2 bases and the V segment lost 2 bases, leaving 6 bases of the junction unmatched. The CDR3 runs 17 residues. CDR1 is SGHVS, CDR2 FNYEAQ, per germline. The CDR3 region is CASSLRASGTNTGELFF. CDR3 bases: TGTGCCAGCAGCTTAAGGGCTAGCGGGACCAACACCGGGGAGCTGTTTTTT.

V usage is TRBV5-1 and J usage is TRBJ1-1, with D possibly matching TRBD1 (6 bases). V dropped 3 bases and J dropped 1 base, with 7 bases sitting between them. The CDR3 is 13 amino acids. Germline CDR1 reads SGHRS; CDR2 reads YFSETQ. The CDR3 sequence: CASSWGQNTEAFF. The DNA of the CDR3 is TGCGCCAGCAGCTGGGGACAGAACACTGAAGCTTTCTTT.

The V and J genes are TRBV10-3 and TRBJ2-7, with D maybe TRBD1 (6 bases). V was pared by 0 bases and J by 4 bases, with 13 bases between. The CDR3 covers 15 residues. CDR1 is ENHRY and CDR2 is SYGVKD in the germline V gene. CDR3 in amino acids: CAISESEGTTYEQYF. The CDR3 coding sequence is TGTGCCATCAGTGAGTCTGAGGGGACAACTTACGAGCAGTACTTC.

Only one count was recorded for this clone. The V call is TRBV2, the J call TRBJ1-2; no definite D call. Trimming took off 4 bases at V and 0 bases at J, with 12 bases between the two ends. CDR1 and CDR2 from the germline V gene are SNHLY and FYNNEI. The CDR3 totals 15 residues. The CDR3 DNA reads TGTGCCAGCAGTGGCGAGTTTGGTACTAACTATGGCTACACCTTC. It encodes CASSGEFGTNYGYTF.

This chain joins TRBV27 and TRBJ2-1; D is unclear. The germline V and J ends were trimmed by 7 bases and 1 base, with 11 bases remaining between them. Germline values: CDR1 MNHEY, CDR2 SMNVEV (reference sequence). This CDR3 is 14 amino acids long. CDR3: CASTYSGSYNEQFF. CDR3 sequence (DNA): TGTGCCAGCACCTACTCGGGTTCCTACAATGAGCAGTTCTTC.

The chain carries TRBV7-9 and TRBJ1-5; 8 nucleotides match TRBD1. The CDR3 sequence is 16 residues long. Germline CDR1 is SEHNR and CDR2 is FQNEAQ (reference sequence). With V trimmed by 4 bases and J by 3 bases, 8 bases remained unmatched. CDR3 nucleotides: TGTGCCAGCAGCTCAGGGCAGGGGGCTTACAATCAGCCCCAGCATTTT. Its protein product is CASSSGQGAYNQPQHF. Full variable domain (outside the CDR3, taken from reference TRBV7-9 and TRBJ1-5): DTGVSQNPRHKITKRGQNVTFRCDPISEHNRLYWYRQTLGQGPEFLTYFQNEAQLEKSRLLSDRFSAERPKGSFSTLEIQRTEQGDSAMYLCASSSGQGAYNQPQHFGDGTRLSIL.

V usage is TRBV19 and J usage is TRBJ1-3; 7 nucleotides agree with TRBD1. This CDR3 spans 17 amino acids. Germline lookup yields CDR1 LNHDA and CDR2 SQIVND (reference sequence). V was pared by 4 bases and J by 8 bases, with 17 bases of the junction left unmatched. The CDR3 nucleotides are TGTGCCAGTAGTACCTTACAGGGGAGGCCAGTGGTGTACACCATATATTTT. It encodes CASSTLQGRPVVYTIYF.

This rearrangement joins TRBV7-9 to TRBJ2-1; D is uncertain. V shed 5 bases and J shed 9 bases, with 14 bases lying between them. The CDR3 is made up of 13 amino acids. Germline V CDR1 and CDR2: SEHNR, FQNEAQ (reference sequence). The CDR3 DNA reads TGTGCCAGCAGCAGCACCCTGAGCGTTGAGCAGTTCTTC. Protein product: CASSSTLSVEQFF.

As DNA, the CDR3 is TGTGCCAGCAGCTACTGGACTAGCGGGACGGCCTACAATGAGCAGTTCTTC. It encodes CASSYWTSGTAYNEQFF. This chain uses TRBV5-6 with TRBJ2-1, with 12 bases lining up with TRBD2. The CDR3 spans 17 residues. V was clipped by 3 bases and J by 2 bases; unmatched bases: 6. CDR1 and CDR2 (germline): SGHDT, YYEEEE.

The chain couples TRBV2 to TRBJ2-7; the D is unclear. V was pared by 1 base and J by 3 bases, with 7 bases between. The CDR3 totals 13 residues. CDR1 is SNHLY, CDR2 FYNNEI, per germline. Here the CDR3 reads CASSEGAFYEQYF. The CDR3 region has the DNA TGTGCCAGCAGTGAAGGGGCCTTCTACGAGCAGTACTTC.

V and J are TRBV2 and TRBJ1-3, with D unresolved. Trimming removed 7 bases at V and 0 bases at J, with 13 bases between. Per the germline V gene, CDR1 is SNHLY and CDR2 is FYNNEI. This CDR3 has 15 amino acids. The CDR3 here is CASKKMDGSGNTIYF. The DNA of the CDR3 is TGTGCCAGCAAAAAGATGGACGGCTCTGGAAACACCATATATTTT.

The chain has TRBV27 and TRBJ2-7, with 9 bases matching TRBD2. The CDR3 totals 17 residues. Germline CDR1 reads MNHEY; CDR2 reads SMNVEV (reference sequence). J gave up 7 bases and V 6 bases, and 19 bases lay outside the gene matches. This CDR3 is CASRPAGGGRAFEEQYF. The CDR3 DNA sequence: TGTGCCAGCAGACCTGCGGGGGGCGGGAGGGCCTTTGAGGAGCAGTACTTC.

This sequence joins TRBV5-8 and TRBJ2-5; no clear D gene. This CDR3 spans 14 amino acids. Trimming left V 3 bases short and J 0 bases short, with 9 bases between. Germline V gene data show CDR1 as SGHTS and CDR2 as YDEGEE. The CDR3 nucleotides are TGTGCCAGCAGCTACCCCGGGTACCAAGAGACCCAGTACTTC. Protein product: CASSYPGYQETQYF. The full variable domain, in which reference TRBV5-8 and TRBJ2-5 provide the parts outside the CDR3, is EAGVTQSPTHLIKTRGQQATLRCSPISGHTSVYWYQQALGLGLQFLLWYDEGEERNRGNFPPRFSGRQFPNYSSELNVNALELEDSALYLCASSYPGYQETQYFGPGTRLLVL.

The genes are TRBV6-6 and TRBJ1-3, with TRBD1 as a possible D gene (6 bases). The V end was cut by 5 bases, the J end by 8 bases, with 19 bases between. The CDR3 extends over 15 amino acids. The germline V gene has CDR1 MNHNY and CDR2 SVGAGI (reference sequence). CDR3 region: CASSAMGGGIDTIYF. CDR3 DNA sequence: TGTGCCAGCAGTGCCATGGGGGGGGGCATCGACACCATATATTTT.

The chain combines TRBV11-2 with TRBJ2-7; possibly TRBD2 for D (5 bases). Germline CDR1 and CDR2: SGHAT and FQNNGV. CDR3 length equals 17 residues. V dropped 0 bases and J dropped 6 bases, with 21 bases sitting between them. CDR3: CASSLEGGGPSWREQYF. CDR3 in DNA: TGTGCCAGCAGCTTAGAAGGAGGCGGTCCAAGTTGGCGCGAGCAGTACTTC.

The chain carries TRBV2 and TRBJ2-6; possibly TRBD1 for D (5 bases). V lost 6 bases and J 2 bases, leaving 8 bases between the germline ends. Germline V gene sequence: CDR1 SNHLY, CDR2 FYNNEI. The CDR3 is 14 residues long. CDR3 loop: CASSQGPGANVLTF. The DNA of the CDR3 is TGTGCCAGCAGCCAGGGTCCTGGGGCCAACGTCCTGACTTTC. The full variable domain, in which reference TRBV2 and TRBJ2-6 provide the parts outside the CDR3, is EPEVTQTPSHQVTQMGQEVILRCVPISNHLYFYWYRQILGQKVEFLVSFYNNEISEKSEIFDDQFSVERPDGSNFTLKIRSTKLEDSAMYFCASSQGPGANVLTFGAGSRLTVL.

The chain recombines TRBV7-2 with TRBJ2-7; D unclear. The CDR3 covers 13 residues. V was pared by 5 bases and J by 2 bases, with 10 bases between. CDR1 and CDR2 (germline): SGHTA, FQGNSA. Here the CDR3 reads CASSARQAYEQYF. CDR3 bases: TGTGCCAGCAGCGCCCGGCAGGCCTACGAGCAGTACTTC.

The CDR3 sequence: CASSYTPLIAYNEQFF. The CDR3, as DNA: TGTGCCAGCAGTTATACTCCCTTGATCGCTTACAATGAGCAGTTCTTC. The chain links TRBV27 to TRBJ2-1; no clear D. Germline V gene sequence: CDR1 MNHEY, CDR2 SMNVEV (reference sequence). This CDR3 contains 16 residues. Trimming cost V 4 bases and J 4 bases, with 17 bases left between them.

V and J are TRBV7-9 and TRBJ2-1; 7 bases match TRBD1. Trimming cost V 8 bases and J 12 bases; bases outside gene matches: 16. The CDR3 extends over 14 amino acids. CDR1 and CDR2 (germline): SEHNR, FQNEAQ (reference sequence). DNA for the CDR3: TGTGCCAGCGGTAAGGGGGCTGACCACGTCGGGCAGTTCTTC. This encodes CASGKGADHVGQFF.

The chain couples TRBV13 to TRBJ1-4; D is undetermined. Germline V gene lookup returns CDR1 PRHDT and CDR2 FYEKMQ (reference sequence). Trimming cost V 3 bases and J 8 bases, with 13 bases left between them. The CDR3 consists of 14 residues. This chain's CDR3 is CASSFVRTGEKLFF. In DNA form, the CDR3 reads TGTGCCAGCAGCTTTGTCCGGACGGGGGAAAAACTGTTTTTT.

The chain joins TRBV6-1 to TRBJ2-1, with 7 nucleotides matching TRBD1. V lost 1 base to trimming and J lost 10 bases; unmatched junction nucleotides: 10. Germline V gene lookup returns CDR1 MNHNS and CDR2 SASEGT. This CDR3 is built from 15 residues. CDR3 in DNA: TGTGCCAGCAGTGAAGAAACGCAGGGGGAATACGAGCAGTTCTTC. Protein: CASSEETQGEYEQFF.